The 27 T cell receptor beta chains presented below share a single source sample, sequenced in a study of blood T cells in healthy people across ages. Primers used in a second PCR of roughly 7 to 12 cycles were a sample-barcoded 5' primer and a J-beta primer mix. TCRdb analysed the 5' RACE reads with MiXCR anew, one entry per CDR3 protein. The sample gives 750,000 to 1,000,000 distinct CDR3 sequences, under 35% of which show up once; roughly 10% is in the top ten. The same data also went into a second study, on T cells of mothers and their children.

What was sequenced was blood. Receptors originate from a woman aged 40 to 50 in good health.

This clonotype was detected a few times. This chain joins TRBV7-3 and TRBJ2-5; no clear D. The CDR3 contains 13 residues. Trimming left V 5 bases short and J 5 bases short, with 12 bases between. Germline V gives CDR1 SGHTA, CDR2 FQGTGA. The CDR3 sequence: CASSPPSSETQYF. CDR3 DNA: TGTGCCAGCAGCCCCCCGTCGAGCGAGACCCAGTACTTC.

Only a few counts were recorded for this clonotype. The J gene is TRBJ2-7, the V gene TRBV27; 9 bases fit TRBD1. The germline CDR1 and CDR2 sequences are MNHEY and SMNVEV (reference sequence). This CDR3 spans 15 amino acids. V gave up 3 bases and J gave up 3 bases; unmatched junction bases: 6. As DNA, the CDR3 is TGTGCCAGCAGTTTGTACGGGACAGGGATCTACGAGCAGTACTTC. Its translation is CASSLYGTGIYEQYF.

The chain has TRBV12-3 or TRBV12-4 and TRBJ1-2; 7 nucleotides match TRBD1. V lost 5 bases and J lost 4; bases outside the gene matches: 13. The CDR3 totals 16 residues. This CDR3 is CASSLGTDPAFYGYTF. The CDR3 nucleotides are TGTGCCAGCAGTCTGGGGACAGATCCTGCCTTCTATGGCTACACCTTC.

The chain uses TRBV2 and TRBJ2-5, with 7 nucleotides matching TRBD1. The better agreement between TRBJ2-7 and the DNA end casts doubt on the J call. Germline V CDR1 and CDR2: SNHLY, FYNNEI. This CDR3 is 14 amino acids long. CDR3 sequence (DNA): TGTGCCAGCAGTGGAACTCAGGGGGACTACGAGCAGTACTTC. Translation gives CASSGTQGDYEQYF.

The chain uses TRBV5-1 and TRBJ1-4; D remains ambiguous. In germline, CDR1 is SGHRS, CDR2 YFSETQ. The V end lost 5 bases, the J end lost 5 bases, and 4 bases lay between the germline ends. This CDR3 is 11 amino acids long. CDR3 sequence (DNA): TGCGCCAGCAGATTAAATGAAAAACTGTTTTTT. It translates to CASRLNEKLFF.

There are a few counts of this clonotype. V usage is TRBV5-6 and J usage is TRBJ1-4; D remains unclear. This CDR3 region has 14 residues. The germline CDR1 and CDR2 sequences are SGHDT and YYEEEE. The V end was cut by 2 bases, the J end by 3 bases, with 8 bases between. The CDR3 DNA reads as TGTGCCAGCAGCTTCTCCCCTTCTAATGAAAAACTGTTTTTT. The encoded protein is CASSFSPSNEKLFF.

The chain joins TRBV6-6 to TRBJ2-1, with D possibly matching TRBD1 (5 bases). V lost 2 bases, J lost 0 bases, and 14 bases lay in between. The CDR3 spans 17 residues. Germline loops: CDR1 MNHNY, CDR2 SVGAGI (reference sequence). In nucleotides, the CDR3 is TGTGCCAGCAGTTACGGGGCTGGGTCGAGCTCCTACAATGAGCAGTTCTTC. This translates into CASSYGAGSSSYNEQFF.

This clonotype turned up a few times. The chain couples TRBV20-1 to TRBJ1-5, with a weak D call TRBD1 (5 bases). V dropped 3 bases and J dropped 6 bases, with 9 bases sitting between them. Germline V lookup: CDR1 DFQATT, CDR2 SNEGSKA (reference sequence). The CDR3 length is 12 residues. CDR3 in DNA: TGCAGTGCTAGTCAGGGCGGTCAGCCCCAGCATTTT. Its translation is CSASQGGQPQHF.

A few counts support this clonotype. V usage is TRBV14 and J usage is TRBJ1-2; no clear D gene. CDR1 is SGHDN, CDR2 FVKESK, per germline. The CDR3 is made up of 12 amino acids. The ends were cut back, 3 bases at V and 4 bases at J, with 6 bases in the middle. This CDR3 is CASSQNSYGYTF. The CDR3 DNA reads TGTGCCAGCAGCCAGAACAGCTATGGCTACACCTTC.

With regard to this clonotype: The CDR3 carries no conserved terminal phenylalanine or tryptophan, so it likely arises from a read error. The chain has TRBV15 and TRBJ1-1; maybe TRBD1 (5 bases). This CDR3 contains 14 residues. The germline V gene has CDR1 LNHNV and CDR2 YYDKDF (reference sequence). V shed 1 base and J shed 3 bases, with 9 bases lying between them. CDR3 sequence reads: CATSRATADTEAFC. The CDR3 DNA reads as TGTGCCACCAGCAGAGCGACAGCGGACACTGAAGCTTTCTGT.

This chain connects TRBV12-3 or TRBV12-4 to TRBJ2-5; 14 bases map to TRBD2. CDR3 length: 13 residues. The trim removed 7 bases at V and 11 bases at J, leaving 6 bases unmatched. The CDR3 reads CASNPGLAGEQYF. The DNA for the CDR3 is TGTGCCAGCAATCCGGGACTAGCGGGGGAGCAGTACTTC.

In its sample, this clonotype was seen many times. Here the CDR3 reads CASSPTLTGINQQYF. DNA for the CDR3: TGTGCCAGCAGCCCAACCCTGACAGGGATCAATCAGCAGTACTTC. The rearrangement uses TRBV7-6 and TRBJ2-7; 7 bases match TRBD1. Germline V gives CDR1 SGHVS, CDR2 FNYEAQ. Trimming at V came to 5 bases and at J to 8 bases, leaving 15 bases not matched to a gene. The CDR3 runs 15 residues.

In its sample, this clonotype was seen many times. The genes are TRBV25-1 and TRBJ2-7, with D hard to call. The germline V and J ends were trimmed by 8 bases and 0 bases, with 11 bases remaining between them. The germline gives CDR1 MGHDK, CDR2 SYGVNS. CDR3 size: 13 residues. CDR3 protein: CASSDQRSYEQYF. The CDR3, as DNA: TGTGCCAGCTCCGACCAGCGCTCCTACGAGCAGTACTTC.

In its sample, this clonotype was seen many times. The rearrangement joins TRBV20-1 to TRBJ2-7, with 9 bases fitting TRBD2. The CDR3 is 14 residues long. V shed 6 bases and J 3 bases; nucleotides not matched to a gene: 9. Germline loops: CDR1 DFQATT, CDR2 SNEGSKA (reference sequence). CDR3 residues: CSANLAGRLYEQYF. Written as DNA, the CDR3 is TGCAGTGCAAACCTAGCGGGGCGACTCTACGAGCAGTACTTC.

The chain uses TRBV4-2 and TRBJ2-1, with D unclear. The CDR3 extends over 15 amino acids. CDR1 and CDR2 from the germline V gene are LGHNA and YNFKEQ. Trimming removed 2 bases from V and 0 bases from J, with 8 bases in between. The CDR3 protein is CASSQRKTSYNEQFF. CDR3 sequence (DNA): TGTGCCAGCAGCCAACGAAAAACCTCCTACAATGAGCAGTTCTTC.

This clonotype was detected only a few times. The chain carries TRBV7-8 and TRBJ1-1; D might be TRBD1 (6 bases). Trimming cost V 5 bases and J 1 base, with 14 bases left between them. The CDR3 is 15 residues long. Germline lookup yields CDR1 SGHVS and CDR2 FQNEAQ. The CDR3 coding sequence is TGTGCCAGCAGCCGGGGGCCCGGAGGGAACACTGAAGCTTTCTTT. Translating it yields CASSRGPGGNTEAFF.

The V and J genes are TRBV2 and TRBJ2-7; D is undetermined. Trimming took off 4 bases at V and 1 base at J, with 17 bases between the two ends. The CDR3 extends over 16 amino acids. Per germline, CDR1 SNHLY and CDR2 FYNNEI. CDR3 amino acids: CASSGGTLILSYEQYF. CDR3 DNA: TGTGCCAGCAGTGGAGGAACATTGATTCTTTCCTACGAGCAGTACTTC.

The CDR3 loop is CASSFWTGANTEAFF. The CDR3 DNA is TGCGCCAGCAGCTTCTGGACAGGGGCGAACACTGAAGCTTTCTTT. V gene TRBV5-1 combines with J gene TRBJ1-1; 9 bases map to TRBD1. The germline V gene has CDR1 SGHRS and CDR2 YFSETQ. Losses at the gene ends were 2 bases for V and 1 base for J; bases not matched to a gene: 3. The CDR3 extends over 15 amino acids.

This clonotype was observed a few times. This chain uses TRBV27 with TRBJ1-1; 8 nucleotides align to TRBD1. This CDR3 has 16 residues. Germline CDR1 and CDR2: MNHEY and SMNVEV (reference sequence). V trimming: 5 bases; J trimming: 3 bases; junction bases outside the gene matches: 11. The CDR3 is CASSPDRGALDTEAFF. The CDR3, as DNA: TGTGCCAGCAGTCCTGACAGGGGAGCCCTGGACACTGAAGCTTTCTTT.

This clonotype was seen a handful of times. The J gene is TRBJ1-5, the V gene TRBV20-1; D is uncertain. V shed 0 bases and J shed 1 base, with 16 bases lying between them. Germline V gene sequence: CDR1 DFQATT, CDR2 SNEGSKA (reference sequence). CDR3 length equals 17 residues. Written as DNA, the CDR3 is TGCAGTGCTAGAGATATTGGGCCCAGGTCGAGCAATCAGCCCCAGCATTTT. Translation: CSARDIGPRSSNQPQHF.

The chain uses TRBV7-3 and TRBJ2-1; D could derive from TRBD1 or TRBD2 (6 bases each). V lost 5 bases and J lost 6, with 17 bases in between. The germline V gene encodes CDR1 SGHTA and CDR2 FQGTGA. The CDR3 consists of 15 residues. As DNA, the CDR3 is TGTGCCAGCAGCCAAGGGGGGTCACCAGGCAATGAGCAGTTCTTC. This encodes CASSQGGSPGNEQFF.

The genes are TRBV15 and TRBJ2-1; no firm D call. In germline, CDR1 is LNHNV, CDR2 YYDKDF (reference sequence). V was clipped by 0 bases and J by 3 bases, with 9 bases between them. CDR3 length: 15 amino acids. The CDR3 spells CATSRDESFYNEQFF. CDR3 nucleotides: TGTGCCACCAGCAGAGATGAGTCCTTCTACAATGAGCAGTTCTTC.

V usage is TRBV28 and J usage is TRBJ2-1; D assignment may be TRBD1 or TRBD2 (7 bases each). Germline CDR1 MDHEN, CDR2 SYDVKM. Trimming pared 5 bases from V and 7 bases from J, leaving 18 bases between. This CDR3 contains 15 residues. The CDR3 spells CASSPGGARGNEQFF. For the CDR3, the DNA is TGTGCCAGCAGTCCAGGGGGGGCCCGAGGGAATGAGCAGTTCTTC.

The chain links TRBV5-1 to TRBJ2-5; TRBD1 agrees at 7 bases. V dropped 2 bases and J dropped 5; count of bases not matched to a gene: 6. The V gene's germline CDR1 is SGHRS and CDR2 YFSETQ. The length of the CDR3 is 14 residues. This chain's CDR3 is CASSLGGWKETQYF. The DNA for the CDR3 is TGCGCCAGCAGCTTAGGGGGCTGGAAGGAGACCCAGTACTTC.

The chain joins TRBV28 to TRBJ2-7; D gene ambiguous. Germline CDR1 and CDR2: MDHEN and SYDVKM. This CDR3 is 14 amino acids long. Trimming shortened V by 6 bases and J by 0 bases, and 12 bases separated the two germline ends. CDR3 sequence reads: CASRDRMLSYEQYF. CDR3 nucleotides: TGTGCCAGCAGGGACCGAATGCTCTCCTACGAGCAGTACTTC. Full variable domain (missing parts from reference TRBV28 and TRBJ2-7): DVKVTQSSRYLVKRTGEKVFLECVQDMDHENMFWYRQDPGLGLRLIYFSYDVKMKEKGDIPEGYSVSREKKERFSLILESASTNQTSMYLCASRDRMLSYEQYFGPGTRLTVT.

This chain links TRBV27 with TRBJ1-2, with a tentative D call TRBD1 (6 bases). In germline, CDR1 is MNHEY, CDR2 SMNVEV (reference sequence). The CDR3 is 15 amino acids. V was shortened by 5 bases and J by 3 bases, with 16 bases between the two germline ends. The CDR3 region has the DNA TGTGCCAGCAGTCAGCGGGGGGGCGCAGACTATGGCTACACCTTC. This sequence encodes CASSQRGGADYGYTF.

This clonotype was counted only a few times. The junction and the germline gene differ at one end; a read error may be behind it. This rearrangement joins TRBV7-2 to TRBJ2-5; D might be TRBD2 (6 bases). CDR1 and CDR2 from the germline V gene are SGHTA and FQGNSA. This CDR3 comprises 15 residues. CDR3 region: CASSPGDTFRETRYF. CDR3 in DNA: TGTGCCAGCAGCCCGGGGGATACTTTCCGGGAGACCCGGTACTTC. Variable domain in full (rest from reference TRBV7-2 and TRBJ2-5): GAGVSQSPSNKVTEKGKDVELRCDPISGHTALYWYRQSLGQGLEFLIYFQGNSAPDKSGLPSDRFSAERTGGSVSTLTIQRTQQEDSAVYLCASSPGDTFRETRYFGPGTRLLVL.